This T cell receptor (beta chain) comes out of a study of T cell responses to AZD1222 COVID-19 vaccine. Study-wide background: Timing groups of about 4 and about 12 weeks for second doses were pooled. General study results and limits: Donors were mostly white British, more females; clonal diversity possibly underestimated. Among spike-specific TCRs, nearly half reportedly target unmutated variant regions.

Here immunoSEQ multiplex PCR was the method, and the copy in TCRdb shows in-frame clones only, minus some. The sample shows 150,000 to 200,000 clones, roughly 87% of them seen only once. V lost 0 bases and J lost 3, with 13 bases in between. The CDR3 runs to 15 residues. Germline values: CDR1 SGHRS, CDR2 YFSETQ. This clone has only one observation. What it binds is unknown. This receptor was taken from an adult in good health. The chain carries TRBV5-1 and TRBJ2-7; D is unclear. The specimen was peripheral blood, collected on day 0 of AZD1222 vaccination. The CDR3 nucleotides read TGCGCCAGCAGCTTGGAGTTGGACGGGTACTACGAGCAGTACTTC. Protein sequence: CASSLELDGYYEQYF.